Below, 15 T cell receptor beta chains from the same sample are listed, as sequenced in a study of cytomegalovirus exposure and HLA in healthy donors (dated by TCRdb to about 2017). The method was the immunoSEQ multiplex PCR assay. For the multiplex PCR, a mixture combining 60 forward primers for TCR Vbeta segments and 13 reverse primers for TCR Jbeta segments was used. TCRdb obtained this table from immuneACCESS and retained in-frame rearrangements with V and J assigned. These tables miss some clones; where compared with another copy, unresolved V genes account for less than half of the shortfall, and the remainder is unexplained. This sample holds some 160,000 clones; 60% to 85% were observed only once. The ten top clones hold approximately 7% of the sample. Sequenced sample: PBMCs. The source is a woman aged 40-49 years in good health and CMV-seropositive.

The chain carries TRBV19 and TRBJ2-7, with D unresolved. Germline CDR1 LNHDA, CDR2 SQIVND (reference sequence). The CDR3 totals 15 residues. The V end lost 2 bases, the J end lost 0 bases, and 11 bases lay between the germline ends. The CDR3 nucleotides are TGTGCCAGTAGTATATTCCTGCGGAGCTCCTACGAGCAGTACTTC. This sequence encodes CASSIFLRSSYEQYF.

V is TRBV5-5 and J is TRBJ2-7, with TRBD2 matching 11 bases. The CDR3 is made up of 16 amino acids. The V segment lost 1 base and the J segment 9 bases; nucleotides outside the gene matches: 12. CDR1 and CDR2 (germline): SGHKS, YYEKEE (reference sequence). The chain's CDR3 is CASSLTTGLAAEGQYF. CDR3 DNA: TGTGCCAGCAGCTTGACTACGGGACTAGCGGCGGAGGGGCAGTACTTC.

This clone occurred a few times. The chain links TRBV4-1 to TRBJ2-1, with 8 bases that match TRBD2. The V segment lost 1 base and the J segment 6 bases; nucleotides outside the gene matches: 11. The CDR3 runs to 17 residues. Looked up from germline, CDR1 is MGHRA and CDR2 is YSYEKL. CDR3 protein: CASSQVSSRRGGNEQFF. The CDR3 DNA reads TGCGCCAGCAGCCAAGTATCATCTCGCCGGGGGGGCAATGAGCAGTTCTTC.

The chain employs TRBV19 and TRBJ1-4; TRBD1 aligns across 9 bases. Trimming at V came to 6 bases and at J to 5 bases, leaving 1 base not matched to a gene. The CDR3 contains 13 residues. Germline CDR1 LNHDA, CDR2 SQIVND (reference sequence). CDR3 nucleotide sequence: TGTGCCAGTAGGGACAGGGGAAATGAAAAACTGTTTTTT. Encoded protein: CASRDRGNEKLFF.

The genes are TRBV18 and TRBJ2-2, with TRBD2 matching over 10 bases. With 3 bases clipped from V and 6 bases from J, the junction kept 4 bases outside the gene matches. Germline lookup yields CDR1 KGHSH and CDR2 LQKENI. This CDR3 has 15 amino acids. The CDR3 nucleotides are TGTGCCAGCTCACCGGGCGGGACTAGCGCCGGGGAGCTGTTTTTT. Translated: CASSPGGTSAGELFF.

CDR3 DNA sequence: TGTGCCAGCAGCTTAGGTTCAAGCGGGTGGGTCAACAATGAGCAGTTCTTC. This codes for CASSLGSSGWVNNEQFF. This chain joins TRBV7-8 and TRBJ2-1, with a tentative D call TRBD2 (6 bases). Germline V gene sequence: CDR1 SGHVS, CDR2 FQNEAQ. V was cut by 1 base and J by 5 bases, with 18 bases left in between. CDR3 size: 17 residues.

This clone has only one observation. This rearrangement joins TRBV15 to TRBJ2-5; 7 nucleotides agree with TRBD1. In germline, CDR1 is LNHNV, CDR2 YYDKDF (reference sequence). Trimming cost V 8 bases and J 7 bases; bases outside gene matches: 13. This CDR3 contains 14 residues. The DNA of the CDR3 is TGTGCCACCTCGATCACAGGGGACATGGGGACCCAGTACTTC. It codes for CATSITGDMGTQYF.

This chain links TRBV7-9 with TRBJ2-1; a possible D gene is TRBD2 (5 bases). V dropped 5 bases and J dropped 7 bases, with 15 bases sitting between them. Germline V gene sequence: CDR1 SEHNR, CDR2 FQNEAQ (reference sequence). CDR3 length: 14 residues. The CDR3 loop reads CASSLDPVANEQFF. In DNA form, the CDR3 reads TGTGCCAGCAGCCTAGACCCGGTAGCGAATGAGCAGTTCTTC.

This chain connects TRBV9 to TRBJ2-1, with 9 bases fitting TRBD2. Per the germline V gene, CDR1 is SGDLS and CDR2 is YYNGEE. The CDR3 runs 16 residues. V lost 1 base and J lost 7; bases outside the gene matches: 9. CDR3 sequence reads: CASSVMELAGHNEQFF. The CDR3 DNA follows: TGTGCCAGCAGCGTAATGGAGCTAGCGGGGCATAATGAGCAGTTCTTC.

The J gene is TRBJ2-3, the V gene TRBV5-4; no definite D call. Germline CDR1 is SGHNT and CDR2 is YYREEE (reference sequence). The CDR3 consists of 13 residues. Trimming shortened V by 5 bases and J by 1 base, and 8 bases separated the two germline ends. The CDR3 nucleotides are TGTGCCAGCAGTCCAGTGGGCACAGATACGCAGTATTTT. Amino acid sequence: CASSPVGTDTQYF.

This clone was observed a handful of times. This chain connects TRBV29-1 to TRBJ2-7; D is uncertain. The CDR3 totals 12 residues. V lost 4 bases to trimming and J lost 6 bases, with 13 bases between them. Germline CDR1 and CDR2: SQVTM and ANQGSEA. The CDR3: CSVAERPGEQYF. The CDR3 region has the DNA TGCAGCGTTGCCGAAAGACCGGGCGAGCAGTACTTC.

The gene calls are TRBV7-2 and TRBJ2-5; D remains unclear. With the DNA end fitting TRBJ2-7 better, the J assignment may be wrong. The germline V gene encodes CDR1 SGHTA and CDR2 FQGNSA. The CDR3 sequence is 17 residues long. The CDR3: CASSSTQSVTDPYEQYF. CDR3 sequence (DNA): TGTGCCAGCAGCTCTACTCAATCCGTCACAGATCCCTACGAGCAGTACTTC.

In this sample, this clone turned up a few times. J is TRBJ1-2 and V is TRBV19; 8 positions match TRBD1. Trimming took 5 bases from V and 8 from J; bases not matched to a gene: 13. CDR3 length: 15 amino acids. Germline loops: CDR1 LNHDA, CDR2 SQIVND (reference sequence). Written as DNA, the CDR3 is TGTGCCAGTAGTCCAGCCGGGACAGGATCGTGGGGCTACACCTTC. This translates into CASSPAGTGSWGYTF.

V and J are TRBV19 and TRBJ1-2, with D tentatively TRBD1 (6 bases). This CDR3 has 16 amino acids. V was trimmed by 3 bases and J by 4 bases, leaving 18 bases between them. The germline V gene encodes CDR1 LNHDA and CDR2 SQIVND (reference sequence). CDR3 bases: TGTGCCAGTAGTATCCGCGACAGGCGTCTCCTCTATGGCTACACCTTC. It is translated as CASSIRDRRLLYGYTF.

The chain employs TRBV29-1 and TRBJ1-2, with D possibly matching TRBD1 (6 bases). The ends were cut back, 3 bases at V and 7 bases at J, with 12 bases in the middle. The CDR3 loop spans 12 amino acids. CDR1 is SQVTM and CDR2 is ANQGSEA in the germline V gene. The CDR3 loop reads CSVDLQGGGYTF. The CDR3, as DNA: TGCAGCGTTGACCTACAGGGTGGTGGCTACACCTTC.